These 20 T cell receptor beta chains came from one sample sequenced in a study of technical replicates of blood from four donors. Sequenced by immunoSEQ multiplex PCR; TCRdb stores in-frame clones only, minus some. Of tens of thousands of clones listed, approximately 96% are singletons. The material sequenced was T cells isolated from PBMCs. Receptor source: a human donor in good health.

The chain employs TRBV15 and TRBJ2-2, with 12 bases matching TRBD2. This CDR3 contains 17 residues. With V trimmed by 0 bases and J by 4 bases, 3 bases remained unmatched. The germline V gene has CDR1 LNHNV and CDR2 YYDKDF (reference sequence). CDR3 nucleotides: TGTGCCACCAGCAGAGACAGGACTAGCGGGACCACCGGGGAGCTGTTTTTT. Translated, it gives CATSRDRTSGTTGELFF. Full variable domain (missing parts from reference TRBV15 and TRBJ2-2): DAMVIQNPRYQVTQFGKPVTLSCSQTLNHNVMYWYQQKSSQAPKLLFHYYDKDFNNEADTPDNFQSRRPNTSFCFLDIRSPGLGDTAMYLCATSRDRTSGTTGELFFGEGSRLTVL.

The chain links TRBV28 to TRBJ2-1, with 9 bases lining up with TRBD2. The V and J ends lost 4 bases and 4 bases, in that order; junction bases with no gene match: 8. CDR1 and CDR2 (germline): MDHEN, SYDVKM. The CDR3 is 16 residues long. The CDR3 sequence is CASSSNRLAAYNEQFF. The DNA for the CDR3 is TGTGCCAGCAGTTCGAATAGACTAGCGGCATACAATGAGCAGTTCTTC.

J is TRBJ2-7 and V is TRBV6-5; possible D gene TRBD2, 7 bases. The CDR3 spans 14 residues. V dropped 2 bases and J dropped 2 bases, with 10 bases sitting between them. Germline V gives CDR1 MNHEY, CDR2 SVGAGI. Here the CDR3 reads CASSYKGGPYEQYF. DNA of the CDR3: TGTGCCAGCAGTTACAAGGGGGGGCCCTACGAGCAGTACTTC.

The J gene is TRBJ2-3, the V gene TRBV30; 8 positions agree with TRBD2. CDR3 size: 15 residues. V gave up 2 bases and J gave up 6 bases; unmatched junction bases: 10. Germline V gene data show CDR1 as GTSNPN and CDR2 as SVGIG (reference sequence). The DNA of the CDR3 is TGTGCCTGGAGTTTTAGCGGGGTGCCTAGGGATACGCAGTATTTT. As protein: CAWSFSGVPRDTQYF.

The genes are TRBV6-5 and TRBJ2-7; 7 nucleotides line up with TRBD2. Germline CDR1 MNHEY, CDR2 SVGAGI. With 6 bases clipped from V and 4 bases from J, the junction kept 12 bases outside the gene matches. CDR3 length: 15 amino acids. CDR3 protein: CASSRPSGPNYEQYF. Here the CDR3 DNA reads TGTGCCAGCAGCCGCCCTAGCGGACCAAATTACGAGCAGTACTTC.

V is TRBV5-1 and J is TRBJ2-7; 10 nucleotides match TRBD2. Germline values: CDR1 SGHRS, CDR2 YFSETQ. The CDR3 has 15 residues. Losses at the gene ends were 1 base for V and 4 bases for J; bases not matched to a gene: 5. For the CDR3, the DNA is TGCGCCAGCAGCTTGACGGCTAGCGGGAGTTACGAGCAGTACTTC. As protein: CASSLTASGSYEQYF.

The chain couples TRBV5-1 to TRBJ2-2; 8 bases agree with TRBD1. Germline CDR1 is SGHRS and CDR2 is YFSETQ. V lost 3 bases, J lost 1 base, and 5 bases stayed unmatched. The CDR3 is 16 residues long. This CDR3 reads CASSSRTGLNTGELFF. CDR3 coding DNA: TGCGCCAGCAGCTCCCGGACAGGGCTGAACACCGGGGAGCTGTTTTTT. Full variable domain (missing parts from reference TRBV5-1 and TRBJ2-2): KAGVTQTPRYLIKTRGQQVTLSCSPISGHRSVSWYQQTPGQGLQFLFEYFSETQRNKGNFPGRFSGRQFSNSRSEMNVSTLELGDSALYLCASSSRTGLNTGELFFGEGSRLTVL.

The gene calls are TRBV18 and TRBJ1-5, with a possible D match to TRBD1 (6 bases). Germline values: CDR1 KGHSH, CDR2 LQKENI. With 3 bases removed from V and 1 base from J, the gap between germline ends came to 13 bases. CDR3 length equals 16 residues. The CDR3 sequence: CASSPGGDSSNQPQHF. The CDR3 nucleotides read TGTGCCAGCTCACCTGGGGGCGACAGCAGCAATCAGCCCCAGCATTTT.

This clone appeared once. The chain employs TRBV6-4 and TRBJ2-1; a possible D gene is TRBD2 (6 bases). This CDR3 is built from 15 residues. CDR1 and CDR2 (germline): MRHNA, SNTAGT. Trimming cost V 0 bases and J 6 bases, with 12 bases left between them. CDR3 amino acids: CASSDSSGTGNEQFF. As DNA, the CDR3 is TGTGCCAGCAGTGACTCTAGCGGTACCGGCAATGAGCAGTTCTTC.

In its sample, this clone was seen a few times. This sequence joins TRBV28 and TRBJ1-1; weak D call: TRBD1 (5 bases). This CDR3 region has 15 residues. Looked up from germline, CDR1 is MDHEN and CDR2 is SYDVKM. The V gene lost 7 bases and the J gene lost 1 base, with 16 bases spanning the gap. The CDR3 is CASTLWVRANTEAFF. The DNA for the CDR3 is TGTGCCAGCACCCTATGGGTCAGGGCGAACACTGAAGCTTTCTTT.

The table lists this clone with a count of one. The V call is TRBV27, the J call TRBJ2-3; no clear D gene. The CDR3 runs 15 residues. Trimming removed 6 bases at V and 1 base at J, with 14 bases between. Germline lookup yields CDR1 MNHEY and CDR2 SMNVEV (reference sequence). The CDR3 DNA follows: TGTGCCAGCAGCTCCCCAGTTGTCGGCACAGATACGCAGTATTTT. Translation gives CASSSPVVGTDTQYF.

J is TRBJ1-2 and V is TRBV7-9; the D gene is possibly TRBD1 (5 bases). The CDR3 runs 15 residues. Germline assignment: CDR1 SEHNR and CDR2 FQNEAQ (reference sequence). Trimming shortened V by 1 base and J by 8 bases, and 17 bases separated the two germline ends. CDR3 loop: CASSLVGQGESGYTF. CDR3 nucleotides: TGTGCCAGCAGCTTAGTGGGGCAGGGTGAATCCGGCTACACCTTC.

J is TRBJ1-2 and V is TRBV6-1, with a weak D call TRBD1 (5 bases). The CDR3 consists of 13 residues. Germline CDR1 and CDR2: MNHNS and SASEGT. V dropped 6 bases and J dropped 2 bases, with 10 bases sitting between them. Here the CDR3 DNA reads TGTGCCAGCAGCAACCGACAGAACTATGGCTACACCTTC. Translation: CASSNRQNYGYTF.

The CDR3 sequence is CASSLIEEGPYEQYF. DNA of the CDR3: TGTGCCAGCAGTTTGATTGAGGAGGGACCCTACGAGCAGTACTTC. This chain joins TRBV28 and TRBJ2-7; tentatively, D is TRBD2 (6 bases). Germline V gene lookup returns CDR1 MDHEN and CDR2 SYDVKM. The CDR3 has 15 amino acids. Trimming cost V 3 bases and J 2 bases, with 14 bases left between them. Based on the CDR3 plus reference TRBV28 and TRBJ2-7, the full variable domain is DVKVTQSSRYLVKRTGEKVFLECVQDMDHENMFWYRQDPGLGLRLIYFSYDVKMKEKGDIPEGYSVSREKKERFSLILESASTNQTSMYLCASSLIEEGPYEQYFGPGTRLTVT.

J is TRBJ1-1 and V is TRBV6-6, with D perhaps matching TRBD1 (6 bases). CDR3 size: 14 residues. The ends were cut back, 6 bases at V and 1 base at J, with 12 bases in the middle. The germline gives CDR1 MNHNY, CDR2 SVGAGI (reference sequence). CDR3 region: CASREGGTNTEAFF. The CDR3 nucleotides are TGTGCCAGCAGGGAGGGGGGGACGAACACTGAAGCTTTCTTT.

The gene calls are TRBV6-6 and TRBJ2-5; D is perhaps TRBD2 (5 bases). Germline CDR1 reads MNHNY; CDR2 reads SVGAGI (reference sequence). V shed 2 bases and J shed 1 base, with 14 bases lying between them. CDR3 size: 16 residues. Here the CDR3 DNA reads TGTGCCAGCAGTTACCGACCGGAGGTGATCCAAGAGACCCAGTACTTC. It translates to CASSYRPEVIQETQYF.

J is TRBJ2-7 and V is TRBV7-9; TRBD1 agrees at 7 bases. The CDR3 loop spans 14 amino acids. Germline assignment: CDR1 SEHNR and CDR2 FQNEAQ (reference sequence). The V segment lost 5 bases and the J segment 0 bases; nucleotides outside the gene matches: 4. CDR3 sequence: CASSHGTASYEQYF. The CDR3 DNA reads TGTGCCAGCAGCCACGGGACAGCCTCCTACGAGCAGTACTTC.

The rearrangement uses TRBV5-4 and TRBJ2-5; D gene uncertain. The length of the CDR3 is 15 residues. The V gene lost 2 bases and the J gene lost 2 bases, with 13 bases spanning the gap. Germline V CDR1 and CDR2: SGHNT, YYREEE (reference sequence). The CDR3 region has the DNA TGTGCCAGCAGCTTTCGTGAAAGCCAACAAGAGACCCAGTACTTC. Translating gives CASSFRESQQETQYF.

The chain combines TRBV27 with TRBJ2-1; weak D call: TRBD2 (5 bases). V gave up 10 bases and J gave up 6 bases, with 22 bases separating them. The CDR3 is made up of 15 amino acids. Per germline, CDR1 MNHEY and CDR2 SMNVEV (reference sequence). The CDR3 DNA follows: TGTGCCACCCATTTAGAGGGCGGCGCCTCCAATGAGCAGTTCTTC. Translated: CATHLEGGASNEQFF.

This chain connects TRBV15 to TRBJ1-4; 9 bases align to TRBD1. V trimming: 2 bases; J trimming: 5 bases; junction bases outside the gene matches: 3. In germline, CDR1 is LNHNV, CDR2 YYDKDF (reference sequence). CDR3 length: 15 residues. This CDR3 is CATSRSDRGNEKLFF. CDR3 nucleotides: TGTGCCACCAGCAGATCGGACAGGGGAAATGAAAAACTGTTTTTT.